This is a list of T cell receptor beta chains from one sample in a study of T cell changes during pregnancy in multiple sclerosis. Sequencing was performed with immunoSEQ multiplex PCR; in TCRdb, only in-frame clones are kept and a portion is missing. Of about 70,000 clones in the sample, around 90% were seen once. Here the sequenced sample was CD4+ T cells from peripheral blood mononuclear cells, taken after pregnancy. The receptors were gathered from a female donor with multiple sclerosis, enrolled in a pregnancy study. CDR3s include the opening cysteine and the closing phenylalanine or tryptophan. A D gene is named only where the DNA matches it firmly. Clone size appears in some rows only: once, few, many, or a class for an expanded clone.

TRBJ1-2	TRBV6-6	NA	NA	CASSYSGDGGYGYTF	TGTGCCAGCAGTTACTCGGGAGACGGGGGCTATGGCTACACCTTC
TRBJ2-3	TRBV2	TRBD1	NA	CASGTGGAGTDTQYF	TGTGCCAGCGGGACAGGGGGCGCCGGCACAGATACGCAGTATTTT
TRBJ2-3	TRBV5-4	TRBD1	NA	CASSLLVFSGTATDTQYF	TGTGCCAGCAGCTTACTGGTCTTTTCCGGGACAGCCACAGATACGCAGTATTTT
TRBJ2-4	TRBV28	TRBD1	NA	CASSLWTGRAKNIQYF	TGTGCCAGCAGTTTGTGGACAGGGAGAGCCAAAAACATTCAGTACTTC
TRBJ2-7	TRBV7-6	TRBD1	once	CASSLAPPLGQGFEQYF	TGTGCCAGCAGCTTAGCGCCACCATTGGGACAGGGCTTCGAGCAGTACTTC
TRBJ2-1	TRBV5-6	NA	NA	CASSLSWTFGQFF	TGTGCCAGCAGCTTATCCTGGACATTTGGGCAGTTCTTC
TRBJ2-7	TRBV13	NA	NA	CASSLDSTRFSYEQYF	TGTGCCAGCAGCTTAGACTCTACTAGATTTTCCTACGAGCAGTACTTC
TRBJ1-2	TRBV6-6	NA	NA	CASSYLVEYGYTF	TGTGCCAGCAGTTATCTTGTTGAGTATGGCTACACCTTC
TRBJ2-7	TRBV5-1	NA	NA	CASSTRTASSYEQYF	TGCGCCAGCAGCACAAGGACAGCGAGCTCCTACGAGCAGTACTTC
TRBJ1-2	TRBV19	TRBD1	NA	CASRPTDRGANYGYTF	TGTGCCAGTAGACCAACTGACAGGGGAGCTAACTATGGCTACACCTTC